These T cell receptor beta chains were read from a single sample in a study of OX40 agonist ivuxolimab in advanced cancers. Using immunoSEQ multiplex PCR, the repertoire was profiled, and TCRdb retains in-frame clones only, with some absent. The data show approximately 46,000 clones, roughly 86% seen once. The sample was CD4+ or CD8+ T cells sorted from blood, taken in a trial of the OX40 agonist ivuxolimab. The receptors come from an adult with an advanced solid tumor such as melanoma, head and neck, liver or kidney cancer. CDR3s include the opening cysteine and the closing phenylalanine or tryptophan. The D gene is left open where the match is weak.

v_call	j_call	d_call	cdr3_aa
TRBV9	TRBJ1-2	TRBD1	CASSEIEGAGYTF
TRBV4-1	TRBJ1-2	TRBD1	CASSQERTGYDGYTF
TRBV5-6	TRBJ1-2	-	CASSPTGGSGYTF
TRBV6-5	TRBJ1-2	-	CASIKGNYGYTF
TRBV9	TRBJ1-1	-	CASSPQAGAETEAFF
TRBV5-1	TRBJ1-2	-	CASAAGAPESGYTF
TRBV10-3	TRBJ2-2	TRBD1	CAITLDRAGGELFF
TRBV21-1	TRBJ1-3	-	CASSKALEAGGLCLTFDTIYF
TRBV7-2	TRBJ1-1	-	CASSPLKTAGAFF
TRBV13	TRBJ2-5	TRBD2	CASSYGTSLQTQYF
TRBV23-1	TRBJ1-5	-	CASGPEEDSIPPPQHF
TRBV19	TRBJ2-1	TRBD2	CASSIGGTRSPEQFF
TRBV7-3	TRBJ2-1	-	CASSSDRVEQFF
TRBV6-5	TRBJ1-1	-	CASSYQGRTEAFF
TRBV12-5	TRBJ1-6	-	CASGLVPGLSPLHF
TRBV5-6	TRBJ1-2	-	CASSWVGREGYTF
TRBV9	TRBJ2-6	-	CASSLRVGQYVSSGANVLTF
TRBV4-2	TRBJ2-5	-	CASSHGTSGETQYF
TRBV28	TRBJ1-3	TRBD1	CASKQGARGNTIYF
TRBV9	TRBJ1-4	-	CASSIGTQGLSEKLFF
TRBV7-2	TRBJ2-3	-	CASSQDGRRGTDTQYF
TRBV30	TRBJ2-3	TRBD2	CAWSFGGGGTDTQYF
TRBV2	TRBJ2-7	-	CASSEAVAGAYEQYF
TRBV19	TRBJ2-1	-	CASSIGGAGDNEQFF
TRBV10-3	TRBJ1-1	-	CAISEIDAGGTEAFF
TRBV4-3	TRBJ1-5	-	CASSQYSGQPQHF
TRBV4-2	TRBJ2-1	-	CASSQDPGGDYNEQFF
TRBV27	TRBJ2-3	TRBD2	CASIGLAADTQYF
TRBV6-5	TRBJ1-1	TRBD1	CASSYGTGGTEAFF
TRBV5-4	TRBJ1-6	TRBD1	CASSLGGTGLNSPLHF
TRBV29-1	TRBJ1-3	TRBD1	CSVETGSGNTIYF
TRBV7-8	TRBJ2-5	TRBD2	CASSPLTGGQETQYF
TRBV5-6	TRBJ1-3	-	CASSLVQDYSVGSGNTIYF
TRBV10-3	TRBJ1-1	-	CAISSELGLTEAFF
TRBV4-2	TRBJ1-1	-	CASSQDPIPHGRTEAFF
TRBV28	-	TRBD1	CASSHPGQGAYEQYF
TRBV4-2	TRBJ1-5	-	CASSQESVYSNQPQHF
TRBV18	TRBJ2-7	-	CASSPPATYEQYF
TRBV5-6	TRBJ2-6	-	CASSFLGRSGANVLTF
TRBV25-1	TRBJ1-2	-	CASSERGGRGYTF
TRBV9	TRBJ2-7	TRBD1	CASSAGTDYEQYF
TRBV6-4	TRBJ2-3	TRBD2	CASSHGTSGTDTQYF
TRBV6-5	TRBJ2-7	-	CASSYNPVYEQYF
TRBV4-3	TRBJ2-7	-	CASSQDLTGTYEQYF
TRBV7-2	TRBJ2-5	TRBD1	CASSRRDSLQETQYF
TRBV7-9	TRBJ2-3	TRBD2	CASSLPPAGGRTDTQYF